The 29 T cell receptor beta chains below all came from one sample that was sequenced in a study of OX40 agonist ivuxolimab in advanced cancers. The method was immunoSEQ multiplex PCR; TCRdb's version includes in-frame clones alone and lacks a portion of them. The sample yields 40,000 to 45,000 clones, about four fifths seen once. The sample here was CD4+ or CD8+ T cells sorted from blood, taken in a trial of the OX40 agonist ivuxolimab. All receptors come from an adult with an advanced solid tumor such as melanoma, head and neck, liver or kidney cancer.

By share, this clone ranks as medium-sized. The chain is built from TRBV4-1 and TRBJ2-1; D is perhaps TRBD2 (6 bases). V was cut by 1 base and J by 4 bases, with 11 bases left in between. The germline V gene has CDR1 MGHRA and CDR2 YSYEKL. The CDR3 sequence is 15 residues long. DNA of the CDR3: TGCGCCAGCAGCCAAGTCGGGACTTTGTACAATGAGCAGTTCTTC. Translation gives CASSQVGTLYNEQFF.

The chain's CDR3 is CAISELGGKDQPQHF. DNA of the CDR3: TGTGCCATCAGTGAGTTAGGGGGGAAAGATCAGCCCCAGCATTTT. V and J are TRBV10-3 and TRBJ1-5; TRBD1 is a possible D gene (6 bases). V lost 1 base and J lost 5, with 12 bases in between. The CDR3 covers 15 residues. Germline CDR1 and CDR2: ENHRY and SYGVKD.

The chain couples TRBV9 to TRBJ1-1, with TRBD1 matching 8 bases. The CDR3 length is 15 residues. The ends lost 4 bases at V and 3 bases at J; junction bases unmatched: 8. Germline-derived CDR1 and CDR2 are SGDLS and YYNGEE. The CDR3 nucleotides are TGTGCCAGCAGCCCCCGGACAGGGACATACACTGAAGCTTTCTTT. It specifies CASSPRTGTYTEAFF.

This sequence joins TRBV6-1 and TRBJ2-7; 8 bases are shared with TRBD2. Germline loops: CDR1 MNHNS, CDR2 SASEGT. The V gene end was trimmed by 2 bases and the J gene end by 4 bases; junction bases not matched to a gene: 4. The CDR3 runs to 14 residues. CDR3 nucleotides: TGTGCCAGCAGTGAACGTCGCGGGGGGTACGAGCAGTACTTC. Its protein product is CASSERRGGYEQYF.

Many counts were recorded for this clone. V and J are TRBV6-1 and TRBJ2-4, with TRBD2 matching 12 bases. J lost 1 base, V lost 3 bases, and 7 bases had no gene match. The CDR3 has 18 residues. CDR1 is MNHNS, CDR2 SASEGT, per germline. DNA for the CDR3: TGTGCCAGCAGTGATCCCCTAGCGGGAGGGCCGGCCAAAAACATTCAGTACTTC. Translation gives CASSDPLAGGPAKNIQYF.

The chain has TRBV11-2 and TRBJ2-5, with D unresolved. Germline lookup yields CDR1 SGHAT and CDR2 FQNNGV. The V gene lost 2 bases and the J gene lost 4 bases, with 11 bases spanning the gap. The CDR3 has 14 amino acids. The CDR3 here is CASSLWAVGETQYF. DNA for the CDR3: TGTGCCAGCAGCTTATGGGCGGTAGGAGAGACCCAGTACTTC.

CDR3 loop: CASSLEWRGPYNEQFF. The CDR3 region has the DNA TGCGCCAGCAGCTTGGAGTGGCGGGGACCATACAATGAGCAGTTCTTC. V is TRBV5-1 and J is TRBJ2-1, with D maybe TRBD2 (6 bases). This CDR3 contains 16 residues. Germline V lookup: CDR1 SGHRS, CDR2 YFSETQ. Trimming stripped 0 bases from V and 4 bases from J, with 14 bases between.

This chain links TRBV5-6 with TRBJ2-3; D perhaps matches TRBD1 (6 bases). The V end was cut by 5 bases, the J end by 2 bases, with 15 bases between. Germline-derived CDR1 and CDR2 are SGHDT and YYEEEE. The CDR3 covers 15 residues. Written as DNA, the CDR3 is TGTGCCAGCAGGCCACCTGGACAGAACACAGATACGCAGTATTTT. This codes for CASRPPGQNTDTQYF. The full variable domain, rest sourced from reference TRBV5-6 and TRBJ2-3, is DAGVTQSPTHLIKTRGQQVTLRCSPKSGHDTVSWYQQALGQGPQFIFQYYEEEERQRGNFPDRFSGHQFPNYSSELNVNALLLGDSALYLCASRPPGQNTDTQYFGPGTRLTVL.

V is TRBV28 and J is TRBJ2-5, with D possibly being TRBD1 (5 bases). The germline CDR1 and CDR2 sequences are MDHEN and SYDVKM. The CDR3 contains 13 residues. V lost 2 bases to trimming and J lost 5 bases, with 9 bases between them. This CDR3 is CASSLTGRETQYF. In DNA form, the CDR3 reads TGTGCCAGCAGTTTAACAGGTCGGGAGACCCAGTACTTC.

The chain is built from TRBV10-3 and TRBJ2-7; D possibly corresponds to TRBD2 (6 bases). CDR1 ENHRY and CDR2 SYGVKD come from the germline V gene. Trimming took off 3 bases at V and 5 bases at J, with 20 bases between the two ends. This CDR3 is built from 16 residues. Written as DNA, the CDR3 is TGTGCCATCAGTGATGGGTTTTGGACGGAGGGGAACGAGCAGTACTTC. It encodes CAISDGFWTEGNEQYF.

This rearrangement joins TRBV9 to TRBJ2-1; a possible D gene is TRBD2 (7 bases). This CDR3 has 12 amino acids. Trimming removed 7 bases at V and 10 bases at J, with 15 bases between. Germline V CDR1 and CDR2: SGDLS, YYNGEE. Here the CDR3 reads CASGGGGPEQFF. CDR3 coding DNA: TGTGCCAGCGGGGGGGGCGGACCCGAGCAGTTCTTC.

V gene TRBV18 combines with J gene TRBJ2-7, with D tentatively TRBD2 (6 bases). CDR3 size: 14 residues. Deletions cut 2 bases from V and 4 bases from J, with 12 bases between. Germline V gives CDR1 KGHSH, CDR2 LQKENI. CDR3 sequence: CASSPGGVNYEQYF. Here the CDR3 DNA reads TGTGCCAGCTCACCAGGAGGGGTGAATTACGAGCAGTACTTC.

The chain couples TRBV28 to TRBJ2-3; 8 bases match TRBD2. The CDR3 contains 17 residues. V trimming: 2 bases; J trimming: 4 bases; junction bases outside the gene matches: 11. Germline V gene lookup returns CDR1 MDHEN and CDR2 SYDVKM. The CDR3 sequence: CASSLTPGTRGADTQYF. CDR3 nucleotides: TGTGCCAGCAGTTTAACCCCCGGGACTAGGGGCGCAGATACGCAGTATTTT.

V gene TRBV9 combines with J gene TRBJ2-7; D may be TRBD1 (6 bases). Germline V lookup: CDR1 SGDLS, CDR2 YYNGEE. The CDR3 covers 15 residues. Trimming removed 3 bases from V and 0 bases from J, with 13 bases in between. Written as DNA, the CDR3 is TGTGCCAGCAGCGGGGCCCTGGGGGCCTCCTACGAGCAGTACTTC. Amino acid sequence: CASSGALGASYEQYF.

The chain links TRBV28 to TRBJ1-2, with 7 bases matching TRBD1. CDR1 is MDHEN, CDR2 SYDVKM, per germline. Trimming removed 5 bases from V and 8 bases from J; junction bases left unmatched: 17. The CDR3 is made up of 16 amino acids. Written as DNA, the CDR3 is TGTGCCAGCAGTGCCTTGGGACAGCTAACTCGAGGGGGCTACACCTTC. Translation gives CASSALGQLTRGGYTF.

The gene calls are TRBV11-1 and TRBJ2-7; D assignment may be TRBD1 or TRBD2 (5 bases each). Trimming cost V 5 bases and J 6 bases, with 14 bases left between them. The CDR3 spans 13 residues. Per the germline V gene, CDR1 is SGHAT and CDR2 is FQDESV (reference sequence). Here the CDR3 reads CASSPKFGGEQYF. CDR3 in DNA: TGTGCCAGCAGCCCTAAGTTTGGGGGCGAGCAGTACTTC.

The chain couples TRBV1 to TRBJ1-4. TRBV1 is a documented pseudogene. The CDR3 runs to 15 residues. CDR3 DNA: TGCACCAGCAGCCAAGTACGGGGCACTAATGAAAAACTGTTTTTT. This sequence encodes CTSSQVRGTNEKLFF.

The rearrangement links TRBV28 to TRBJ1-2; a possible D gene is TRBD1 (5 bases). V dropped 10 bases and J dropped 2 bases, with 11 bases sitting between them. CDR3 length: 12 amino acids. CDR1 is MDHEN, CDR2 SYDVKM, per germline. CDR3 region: CATNGGNYGYTF. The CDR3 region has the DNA TGTGCCACAAACGGGGGGAACTATGGCTACACCTTC.

DNA for the CDR3: TGTGCCAGCAGCTTAGAGGACAGGGGGGATCAGCCCCAGCATTTT. Amino acids: CASSLEDRGDQPQHF. The V call is TRBV7-2, the J call TRBJ1-5; TRBD1 matches 10 bases. The CDR3 is 15 amino acids. Per germline, CDR1 SGHTA and CDR2 FQGNSA. V dropped 1 base and J dropped 5; count of bases not matched to a gene: 2.

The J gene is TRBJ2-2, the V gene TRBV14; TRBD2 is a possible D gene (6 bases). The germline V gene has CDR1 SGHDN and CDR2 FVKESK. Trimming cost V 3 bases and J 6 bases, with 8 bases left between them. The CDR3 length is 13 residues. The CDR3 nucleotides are TGTGCCAGCAGCCACGGGGAGGCCGGGGAGCTGTTTTTT. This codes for CASSHGEAGELFF.

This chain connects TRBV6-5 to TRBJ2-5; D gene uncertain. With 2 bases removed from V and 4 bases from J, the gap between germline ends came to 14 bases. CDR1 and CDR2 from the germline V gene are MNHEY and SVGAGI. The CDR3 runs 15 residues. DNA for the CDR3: TGTGCCAGCAGTTACCGACGATTACCGGGAGAGACCCAGTACTTC. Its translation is CASSYRRLPGETQYF.

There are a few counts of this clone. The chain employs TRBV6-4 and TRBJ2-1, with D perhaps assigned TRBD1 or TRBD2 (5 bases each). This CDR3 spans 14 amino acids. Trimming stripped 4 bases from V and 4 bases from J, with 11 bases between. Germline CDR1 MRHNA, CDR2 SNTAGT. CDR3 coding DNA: TGTGCCAGCAGTGTGGTCGAGGGGTACAATGAGCAGTTCTTC. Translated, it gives CASSVVEGYNEQFF.

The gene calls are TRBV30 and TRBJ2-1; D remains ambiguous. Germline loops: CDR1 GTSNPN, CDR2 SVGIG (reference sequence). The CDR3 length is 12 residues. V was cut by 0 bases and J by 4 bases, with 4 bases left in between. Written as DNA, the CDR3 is TGTGCCTGGAGTGTCTCTTACAATGAGCAGTTCTTC. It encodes CAWSVSYNEQFF. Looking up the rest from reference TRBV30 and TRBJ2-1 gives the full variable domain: SQTIHQWPATLVQPVGSPLSLECTVEGTSNPNLYWYRQAAGRGLQLLFYSVGIGQISSEVPQNLSASRPQDRQFILSSKKLLLSDSGFYLCAWSVSYNEQFFGPGTRLTVL.

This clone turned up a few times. The CDR3 region is CACRGTAVTEAFF. CDR3 DNA: TGTGCCTGTAGAGGGACCGCTGTGACTGAAGCTTTCTTT. V usage is TRBV30 and J usage is TRBJ1-1; possibly TRBD1 for D (5 bases). The CDR3 runs to 13 residues. Germline V gives CDR1 GTSNPN, CDR2 SVGIG (reference sequence). Trimming took off 6 bases at V and 5 bases at J, with 16 bases between the two ends.

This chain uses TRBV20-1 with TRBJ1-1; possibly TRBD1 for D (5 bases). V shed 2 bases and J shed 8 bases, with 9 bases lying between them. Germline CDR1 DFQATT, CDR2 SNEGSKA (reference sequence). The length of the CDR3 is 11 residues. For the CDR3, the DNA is TGCAGTGCTAGACAGGGATTAGAAGCTTTCTTT. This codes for CSARQGLEAFF.

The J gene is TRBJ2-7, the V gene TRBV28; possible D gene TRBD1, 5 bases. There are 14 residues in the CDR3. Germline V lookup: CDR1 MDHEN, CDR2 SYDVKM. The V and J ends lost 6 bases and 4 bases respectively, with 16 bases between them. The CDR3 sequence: CASSPLQVGYEQYF. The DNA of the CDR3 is TGTGCCAGCAGCCCGTTACAGGTGGGGTACGAGCAGTACTTC.

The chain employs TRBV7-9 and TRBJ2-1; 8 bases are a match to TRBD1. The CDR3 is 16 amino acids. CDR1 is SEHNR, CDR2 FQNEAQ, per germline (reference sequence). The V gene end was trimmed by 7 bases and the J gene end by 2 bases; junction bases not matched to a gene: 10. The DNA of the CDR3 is TGTGCCAGCACCCGAGGACAGGGAATAACCTACAATGAGCAGTTCTTC. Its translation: CASTRGQGITYNEQFF.

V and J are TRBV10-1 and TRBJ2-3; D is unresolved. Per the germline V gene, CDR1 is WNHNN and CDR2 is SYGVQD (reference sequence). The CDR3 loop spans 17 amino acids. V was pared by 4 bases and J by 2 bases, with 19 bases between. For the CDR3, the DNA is TGCGCCAGCAGTGTAATCGTTACACCGCGTTACACAGATACGCAGTATTTT. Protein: CASSVIVTPRYTDTQYF.

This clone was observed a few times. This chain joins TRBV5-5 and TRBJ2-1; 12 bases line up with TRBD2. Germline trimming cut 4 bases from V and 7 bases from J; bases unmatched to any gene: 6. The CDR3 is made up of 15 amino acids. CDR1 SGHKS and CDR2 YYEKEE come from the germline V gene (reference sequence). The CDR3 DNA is TGTGCCAGCAGCCCCACCGGGACTAGCGGGAATGAGCAGTTCTTC. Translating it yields CASSPTGTSGNEQFF.